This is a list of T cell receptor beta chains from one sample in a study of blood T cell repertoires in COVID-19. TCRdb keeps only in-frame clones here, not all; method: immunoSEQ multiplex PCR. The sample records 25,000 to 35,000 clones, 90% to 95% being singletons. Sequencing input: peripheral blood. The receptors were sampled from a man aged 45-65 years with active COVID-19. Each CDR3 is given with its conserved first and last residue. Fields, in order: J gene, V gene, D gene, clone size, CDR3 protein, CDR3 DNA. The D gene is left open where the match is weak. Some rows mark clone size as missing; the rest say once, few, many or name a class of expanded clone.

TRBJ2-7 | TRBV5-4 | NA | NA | CASSLDSREQYF | TGTGCCAGCAGCTTGGATTCCCGGGAGCAGTACTTC
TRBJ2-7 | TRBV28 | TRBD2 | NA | CASSLTGGEQYF | TGTGCCAGCAGTTTAACGGGGGGTGAGCAGTACTTC
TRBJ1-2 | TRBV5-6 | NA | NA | CASTLGGYGYTF | TGTGCCAGCACCCTGGGGGGTTATGGCTACACCTTC
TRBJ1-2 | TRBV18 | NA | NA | CASSPGGAKYGYTF | TGTGCCAGCTCACCAGGGGGGGCGAAGTATGGCTACACCTTC
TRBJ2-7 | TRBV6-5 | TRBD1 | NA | CASSRAGTGVAEQYF | TGTGCCAGCAGCCGAGCCGGGACAGGGGTTGCCGAGCAGTACTTC
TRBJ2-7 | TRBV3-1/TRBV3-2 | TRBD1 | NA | CASSLPGQFYEQYF | TGTGCCAGCTCTCTACCGGGACAGTTCTACGAGCAGTACTTC
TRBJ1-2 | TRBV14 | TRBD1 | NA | CASSQVLNRGGYGYTF | TGTGCCAGCAGCCAAGTTCTGAACAGGGGCGGCTATGGCTACACCTTC
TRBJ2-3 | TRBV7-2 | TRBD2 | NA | CASSPGGGDTQYF | TGTGCCAGCAGCCCTGGGGGAGGGGATACGCAGTATTTT
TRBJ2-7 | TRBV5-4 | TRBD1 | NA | CASSEGTATYEQYF | TGTGCCAGCAGCGAAGGGACAGCCACCTACGAGCAGTACTTC
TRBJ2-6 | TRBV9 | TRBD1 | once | CASSAEAGGFGANVLTF | TGTGCCAGCAGCGCCGAGGCAGGGGGCTTCGGGGCCAACGTCCTGACTTTC
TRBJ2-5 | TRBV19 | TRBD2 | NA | CASTSLAGGPIETQYF | TGTGCCAGTACCTCACTAGCGGGAGGGCCTATAGAGACCCAGTACTTC
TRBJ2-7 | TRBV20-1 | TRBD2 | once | CSASTSGTDEQYF | TGCAGTGCTAGTACTAGCGGGACCGACGAGCAGTACTTC
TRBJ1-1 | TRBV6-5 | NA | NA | CASRARNTEAFF | TGTGCCAGCAGAGCCCGGAACACTGAAGCTTTCTTT
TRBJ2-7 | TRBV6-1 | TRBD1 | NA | CASSEAQGQPYEQYF | TGTGCCAGCAGTGAAGCACAGGGACAGCCGTACGAGCAGTACTTC
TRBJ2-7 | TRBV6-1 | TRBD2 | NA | CASSAPTSGRGYEQYF | TGTGCCAGCAGTGCGCCGACTAGCGGGAGGGGGTACGAGCAGTACTTC
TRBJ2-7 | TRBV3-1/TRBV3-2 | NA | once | CASSSASSVYSYEQYF | TGTGCCAGCAGCTCCGCGTCTAGCGTTTACTCCTACGAGCAGTACTTC
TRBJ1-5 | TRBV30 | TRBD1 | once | CAWRHQPGTGPYQPQHF | TGTGCCTGGAGGCACCAGCCGGGGACAGGGCCTTATCAGCCCCAGCATTTT
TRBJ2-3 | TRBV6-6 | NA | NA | CASSYRESTDTQYF | TGTGCCAGCAGTTACCGAGAGAGCACAGATACGCAGTATTTT
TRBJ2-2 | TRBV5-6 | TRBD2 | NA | CASSLGPSGGDTGELFF | TGTGCCAGCAGCCTGGGTCCTAGCGGGGGGGACACCGGGGAGCTGTTTTTT
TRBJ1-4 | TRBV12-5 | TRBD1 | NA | CASTTGGTNEKLFF | TGTGCTAGTACCACAGGGGGAACTAATGAAAAACTGTTTTTT
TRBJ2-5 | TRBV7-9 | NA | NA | CASSDPRGGSGTQYF | TGTGCCAGCAGCGACCCGAGGGGGGGCAGTGGGACCCAGTACTTC
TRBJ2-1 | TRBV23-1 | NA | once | CASSQSPTGQFF | TGCGCCAGCAGTCAATCCCCGACAGGGCAGTTCTTC
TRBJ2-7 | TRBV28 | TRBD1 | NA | CASFDRGLSPYEQYF | TGTGCCAGCTTCGACAGGGGCCTTTCACCCTACGAGCAGTACTTC
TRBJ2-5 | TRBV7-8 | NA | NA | CASSLVQGRGQETQYF | TGTGCCAGCAGCTTAGTACAGGGTCGCGGTCAAGAGACCCAGTACTTC
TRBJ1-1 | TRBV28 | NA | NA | CASSRQRLNTEAFF | TGTGCCAGCAGCAGACAGCGTTTGAACACTGAAGCTTTCTTT
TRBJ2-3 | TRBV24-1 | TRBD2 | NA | CATSDFRGGGTDTQYF | TGTGCCACCAGTGACTTCCGTGGGGGGGGCACAGATACGCAGTATTTT
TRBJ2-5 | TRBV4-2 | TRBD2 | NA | CASSQGAGVTQYF | TGTGCCAGCAGCCAGGGCGCGGGAGTGACCCAGTACTTC
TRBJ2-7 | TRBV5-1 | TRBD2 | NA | CASSLASGNYEQYF | TGCGCCAGCAGCTTGGCTAGCGGGAACTACGAGCAGTACTTC
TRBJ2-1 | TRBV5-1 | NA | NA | CASSAGVGSYNEQFF | TGCGCCAGCAGCGCAGGGGTCGGCTCCTACAATGAGCAGTTCTTC
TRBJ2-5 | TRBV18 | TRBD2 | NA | CASSPRGLAGDETQYF | TGTGCCAGCTCACCCCGAGGGCTAGCGGGAGATGAGACCCAGTACTTC
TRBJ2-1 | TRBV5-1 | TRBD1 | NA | CASSLTGQGTYNEQFF | TGCGCCAGCAGCTTAACAGGACAGGGCACCTACAATGAGCAGTTCTTC
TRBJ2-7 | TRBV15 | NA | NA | CATSRRAGLTYEQYF | TGTGCCACCTCTAGACGGGCGGGACTTACCTACGAGCAGTACTTC
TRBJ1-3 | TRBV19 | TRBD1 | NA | CASSLQGVGNTIYF | TGTGCCAGTAGTCTCCAGGGGGTTGGAAACACCATATATTTT
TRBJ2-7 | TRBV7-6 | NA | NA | CASSPAPHREGGYEQYF | TGTGCCAGCAGCCCAGCCCCCCACAGGGAAGGTGGTTACGAGCAGTACTTC
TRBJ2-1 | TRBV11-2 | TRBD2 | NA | CASSWEGEQFF | TGTGCCAGCTCCTGGGAGGGTGAGCAGTTCTTC
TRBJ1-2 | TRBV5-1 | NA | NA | CASSSRTGNNYGYTF | TGCGCCAGCAGCTCGCGAACAGGGAATAACTATGGCTACACCTTC
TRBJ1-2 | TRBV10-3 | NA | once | CAITPGDYGYTF | TGTGCCATCACCCCGGGGGACTATGGCTACACCTTC
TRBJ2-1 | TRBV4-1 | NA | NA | CASSQDLPEQFF | TGCGCCAGCAGCCAAGATCTCCCCGAGCAGTTCTTC
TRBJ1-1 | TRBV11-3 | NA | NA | CASRPRDAGAFF | TGTGCCAGCAGGCCCCGGGACGCGGGGGCTTTCTTT
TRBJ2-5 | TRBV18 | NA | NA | CASSPAPEVRETQYF | TGTGCCAGCTCACCAGCACCTGAGGTGCGCGAGACCCAGTACTTC
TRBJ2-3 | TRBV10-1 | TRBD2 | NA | CARLASGGSDTQYF | TGCGCCCGGTTGGCTAGCGGGGGGTCAGATACGCAGTATTTT
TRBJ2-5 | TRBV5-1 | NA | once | CASTWEVTGGVRETQYF | TGCGCCAGCACCTGGGAAGTGACAGGTGGCGTAAGGGAGACCCAGTACTTC
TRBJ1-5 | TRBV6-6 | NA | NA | CASSYYEEQPQHF | TGTGCCAGCAGTTACTATGAGGAACAGCCCCAGCATTTT
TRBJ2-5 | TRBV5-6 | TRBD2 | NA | CASSLAHLAGVAETQYF | TGTGCCAGCAGCTTGGCCCATCTAGCGGGGGTGGCAGAGACCCAGTACTTC
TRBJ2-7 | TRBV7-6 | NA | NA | CASSPVDSSYEQYF | TGTGCCAGCAGCCCCGTCGACAGTTCCTACGAGCAGTACTTC
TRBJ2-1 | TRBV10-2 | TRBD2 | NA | CASSESGLAGGGEQFF | TGCGCCAGCAGTGAGTCTGGACTAGCGGGAGGAGGTGAGCAGTTCTTC
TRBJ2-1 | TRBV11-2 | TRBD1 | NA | CASSSRDRGRNEQFF | TGTGCCAGCAGCTCGCGGGACAGGGGGCGGAATGAGCAGTTCTTC
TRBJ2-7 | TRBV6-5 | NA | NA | CASMGLTYEQYF | TGTGCCAGCATGGGACTCACCTACGAGCAGTACTTC
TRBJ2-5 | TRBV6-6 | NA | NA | CASRYNDRSPGETQYF | TGTGCCAGCAGGTATAACGACAGGTCACCAGGGGAGACCCAGTACTTC
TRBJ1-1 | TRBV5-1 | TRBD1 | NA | CASRLRQGGTEAFF | TGCGCCAGCAGACTAAGACAGGGGGGCACTGAAGCTTTCTTT
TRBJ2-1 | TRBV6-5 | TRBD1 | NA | CASRNRDRGYNEQFF | TGTGCCAGCAGGAACCGGGACAGGGGATACAATGAGCAGTTCTTC
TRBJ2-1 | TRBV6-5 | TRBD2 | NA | CASRPGLAGVLGQFF | TGTGCCAGCAGACCTGGACTAGCGGGAGTTTTGGGGCAGTTCTTC
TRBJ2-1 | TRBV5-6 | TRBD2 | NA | CASSAQGTSSYNEQFF | TGTGCCAGCAGCGCTCAAGGGACTAGCTCCTACAATGAGCAGTTCTTC
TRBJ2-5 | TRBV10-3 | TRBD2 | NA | CAISESGTSGQETQYF | TGTGCCATCAGTGAGTCGGGGACTAGCGGCCAAGAGACCCAGTACTTC
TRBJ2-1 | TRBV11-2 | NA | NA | CASSGMAGNYNEQFF | TGTGCCAGCAGCGGTATGGCGGGGAACTACAATGAGCAGTTCTTC
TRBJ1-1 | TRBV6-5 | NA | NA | CASSYSRDSMNTEAFF | TGTGCCAGCAGTTACTCTCGAGACAGTATGAACACTGAAGCTTTCTTT
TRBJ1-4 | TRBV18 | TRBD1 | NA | CASSPADRASEKLFF | TGTGCCAGCTCACCAGCCGACAGGGCGAGTGAAAAACTGTTTTTT
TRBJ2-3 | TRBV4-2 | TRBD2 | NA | CASSLYTGTSGVSDTQYF | TGTGCCAGCAGCCTATATACCGGGACTAGCGGGGTCTCAGATACGCAGTATTTT
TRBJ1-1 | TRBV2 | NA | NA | CASSLRQGIGEAFF | TGTGCCAGCAGCCTACGGCAGGGGATCGGTGAAGCTTTCTTT
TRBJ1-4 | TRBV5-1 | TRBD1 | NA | CASSLGDRGEKLFF | TGCGCCAGCAGCTTGGGGGACAGGGGCGAAAAACTGTTTTTT